The clone carrying this TCR beta chain showed up just a few times. This specimen belongs to a study of blood T cells in healthy people across ages. A second PCR of roughly 7 to 11 cycles used a sample-barcoded 5' primer and a J-beta primer mix. Via MiXCR, TCRdb re-called the 5' RACE reads, giving one row per CDR3 protein. The profile shows about 1.1 million distinct CDR3 sequences, about two fifths of them singletons. CDR1 and CDR2 from the germline V gene are KGHDR and SFDVKD. J lost 7 bases, V lost 2 bases, and 4 bases had no gene match. The CDR3 has 14 amino acids. The TCR originated in a man in his late teens or twenties in good health. Sequenced sample: blood. V gene TRBV24-1 combines with J gene TRBJ1-2; 9 bases match TRBD1. This CDR3 reads CATSDSGTGLGYTF. CDR3 DNA sequence: TGTGCCACCAGTGATTCCGGGACAGGGCTTGGCTACACCTTC.